This TCR beta chain was identified during a study of Ad26.COV2.S vaccination and SARS-CoV-2 variants. Treatment defined: some 19 received Ad26.COV2.S at low or high dose, single or two shots; 5 received placebo; per-sample allocation not given. Sampling was performed 63 days after the first vaccine or placebo injection. The protocol was immunoSEQ multiplex PCR, while the TCRdb copy is restricted to in-frame clones and leaves out a portion. The sample records 200,000 to 250,000 clones, roughly 90% being singletons. The sequence came from a person aged 18-60 years who received the Ad26.COV2.S COVID-19 vaccine or a placebo. The sequences come from peripheral blood, collected in a trial of Ad26.COV2.S vaccine versus placebo.

The CDR3 region is CASSVGGPGRADEQFF. In DNA form, the CDR3 reads TGTGCCAGCAGCGTAGGAGGTCCGGGGAGGGCGGATGAGCAGTTCTTC. The V gene is TRBV9, the J gene TRBJ2-1, with 7 bases fitting TRBD2. CDR3 size: 16 residues. V shed 0 bases and J 8 bases; nucleotides not matched to a gene: 11. CDR1 and CDR2 from the germline V gene are SGDLS and YYNGEE. Full variable domain (missing parts from reference TRBV9 and TRBJ2-1): DSGVTQTPKHLITATGQRVTLRCSPRSGDLSVYWYQQSLDQGLQFLIQYYNGEERAKGNILERFSAQQFPDLHSELNLSSLELGDSALYFCASSVGGPGRADEQFFGPGTRLTVL.